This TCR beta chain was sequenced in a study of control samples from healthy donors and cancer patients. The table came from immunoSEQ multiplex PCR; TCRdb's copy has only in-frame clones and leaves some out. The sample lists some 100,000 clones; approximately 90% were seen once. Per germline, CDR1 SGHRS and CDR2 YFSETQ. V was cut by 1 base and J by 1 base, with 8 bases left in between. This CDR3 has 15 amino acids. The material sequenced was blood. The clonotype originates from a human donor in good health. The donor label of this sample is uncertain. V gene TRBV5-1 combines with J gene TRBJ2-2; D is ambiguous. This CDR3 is CASSLSSKNTGELFF. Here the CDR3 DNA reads TGCGCCAGCAGCTTGAGTAGCAAGAACACCGGGGAGCTGTTTTTT.